Listed below are T cell receptor beta chains from one sample, sequenced in a study of shared clonotypes between healthy human individuals. Produced via immunoSEQ multiplex PCR; TCRdb's table is partial and in-frame only. Altogether approximately 530,000 clones are present, around 96% being singletons, with the ten largest covering roughly 0.06%. Sequencing input: naive CD4+ T cells sorted from blood. All receptors derive from a woman in her thirties in good health. Each CDR3 is given with its conserved first and last residue. Each record gives: clone size, V gene, CDR3 length, D gene, J gene, CDR3 DNA, CDR3 protein. The D gene is left open where the match is weak. Where a row states a size, it is once, few, many or the class of an expanded clone; other rows omit it.

size: -
V: TRBV2
length: 14
D: -
J: TRBJ2-1
DNA: TGTGCCAGCACGTCGGTAGCTACCTACAATGAGCAGTTCTTC
CDR3: CASTSVATYNEQFF

size: -
V: TRBV28
length: 15
D: -
J: TRBJ1-1
DNA: TGTGCCAGCAGTTTAAGGAGGCGGGCGAACACTGAAGCTTTCTTT
CDR3: CASSLRRRANTEAFF

size: -
V: TRBV9
length: 14
D: TRBD2
J: TRBJ2-7
DNA: TGTGCCAGCAGTGAAAGCGGGAGTGGTTACGAGCAGTACTTC
CDR3: CASSESGSGYEQYF

size: -
V: TRBV10-3
length: 14
D: -
J: TRBJ1-1
DNA: TGTGCCATCTCGGGGCAGGAAGGGAGCACTGAAGCTTTCTTT
CDR3: CAISGQEGSTEAFF

size: -
V: TRBV28
length: 13
D: -
J: TRBJ2-7
DNA: TGTGCCAGCAGGGACAGAGTCTCCTACGAGCAGTACTTC
CDR3: CASRDRVSYEQYF

size: once
V: TRBV29-1
length: 11
D: -
J: TRBJ2-1
DNA: TGCAGCGTTGTTGGGTCTACTGAGCAGTTCTTC
CDR3: CSVVGSTEQFF

size: -
V: TRBV9
length: 14
D: -
J: TRBJ1-5
DNA: TGTGCCAGCAGCGTAGATGCCTACAATCAGCCCCAGCATTTT
CDR3: CASSVDAYNQPQHF

size: -
V: TRBV15
length: 15
D: -
J: TRBJ2-2
DNA: TGTGCCACCAGCAGAGATAAAGGGAGCACCGGGGAGCTGTTTTTT
CDR3: CATSRDKGSTGELFF

size: -
V: TRBV11-2
length: 12
D: -
J: TRBJ2-7
DNA: TGTGCCAGCAGCTCGGCTAGGTTCGAGCAGTACTTC
CDR3: CASSSARFEQYF

size: -
V: TRBV5-3
length: 16
D: TRBD2
J: TRBJ2-3
DNA: TGTGCCGGCTCCCGGTTGGGCGGGAGGGCCGTAGATACGCAGTATTTT
CDR3: CAGSRLGGRAVDTQYF

size: -
V: TRBV10-3
length: 17
D: TRBD2
J: TRBJ2-7
DNA: TGTGCCATCAGTGGGGCTAGCGGGAGGGCCTTCGCCTCCGAGCAGTACTTC
CDR3: CAISGASGRAFASEQYF

size: -
V: TRBV9
length: 14
D: -
J: TRBJ2-7
DNA: TGTGCCAGCAGCGCCCGGGGGTGGGGATACGAGCAGTACTTC
CDR3: CASSARGWGYEQYF

size: -
V: TRBV19
length: 12
D: -
J: TRBJ1-2
DNA: TGTGCCAGTACCGCGACAGGTCATGGCTACACCTTC
CDR3: CASTATGHGYTF

size: -
V: TRBV7-2
length: 16
D: -
J: TRBJ2-6
DNA: TGTGCCAGCAGCTTAAAGTTGGGCTCTGGGGCCAACGTCCTGACTTTC
CDR3: CASSLKLGSGANVLTF

size: once
V: TRBV5-1
length: 14
D: TRBD1
J: TRBJ2-3
DNA: TGCGCCAGCAGCTATGGACAGGGGACAGATACGCAGTATTTT
CDR3: CASSYGQGTDTQYF

size: -
V: TRBV11-2
length: 15
D: TRBD1
J: TRBJ2-7
DNA: TGTGCCAGCAGCACCCGGACAGGGGCCTCCTACGAGCAGTACTTC
CDR3: CASSTRTGASYEQYF

size: -
V: TRBV28
length: 15
D: -
J: TRBJ2-1
DNA: TGTGCCAGCAGTTTCGGCAGGACTACCTACAATGAGCAGTTCTTC
CDR3: CASSFGRTTYNEQFF

size: -
V: TRBV18
length: 13
D: TRBD1
J: TRBJ1-2
DNA: TGTGCCAGCTCACCCGACAGGGAATATGGCTACACCTTC
CDR3: CASSPDREYGYTF

size: -
V: TRBV28
length: 16
D: TRBD2
J: TRBJ2-7
DNA: TGTGCCAGCAGTACACCGACTAGCGGGATGTCCTACGAGCAGTACTTC
CDR3: CASSTPTSGMSYEQYF

size: once
V: TRBV4-1
length: 17
D: -
J: TRBJ1-4
DNA: TGCGCCAGCAGCCATCCTTCGAGGGGTCGGACGTATGAAAAACTGTTTTTT
CDR3: CASSHPSRGRTYEKLFF

size: -
V: TRBV7-8
length: 13
D: -
J: TRBJ1-1
DNA: TGTGCCAGCAGCTTAATAGGGAACACTGAAGCTTTCTTT
CDR3: CASSLIGNTEAFF

size: -
V: TRBV2
length: 13
D: TRBD1
J: TRBJ2-7
DNA: TGTGCCAGCAGTGGACAGGGGCTCTACGAGCAGTACTTC
CDR3: CASSGQGLYEQYF

size: once
V: TRBV19
length: 16
D: -
J: TRBJ1-2
DNA: TGTGCCAGTACCCCCTATATGAGGGAAGGACTCTATGGCTACACCTTC
CDR3: CASTPYMREGLYGYTF

size: -
V: TRBV28
length: 13
D: TRBD2
J: TRBJ2-1
DNA: TGTGCCAGCAGACCAACGGGAGGGAATGAGCAGTTCTTC
CDR3: CASRPTGGNEQFF

size: -
V: TRBV28
length: 15
D: -
J: TRBJ1-5
DNA: TGTGCCAGCAGTTATACAGGAGTCCCCAATCAGCCCCAGCATTTT
CDR3: CASSYTGVPNQPQHF

size: once
V: TRBV6-1
length: 14
D: -
J: TRBJ1-1
DNA: TGTGCCAGCAGTGGGCAGGGTTGGAACACTGAAGCTTTCTTT
CDR3: CASSGQGWNTEAFF

size: once
V: TRBV7-9
length: 16
D: -
J: TRBJ2-7
DNA: TGTGCCAGCAGCGTAGCGGGAGCCCAGGGGGCTGGGGAGCAGTACTTC
CDR3: CASSVAGAQGAGEQYF

size: -
V: TRBV6-1
length: 12
D: -
J: TRBJ2-7
DNA: TGTGCCAGCAGTGAGTTGCGGACACAAGAGTACTTC
CDR3: CASSELRTQEYF

size: -
V: TRBV30
length: 13
D: -
J: TRBJ1-2
DNA: TGTGCCTCAACTCGGGATACCAACTATGGCTACACCTTC
CDR3: CASTRDTNYGYTF

size: -
V: TRBV5-4
length: 14
D: -
J: TRBJ2-7
DNA: TGTGCCAGCAGCCCCCGACTAGACGGGGGAGAGCAGTACTTC
CDR3: CASSPRLDGGEQYF

size: -
V: TRBV28
length: 14
D: -
J: TRBJ2-7
DNA: TGTGCCAGCAGTATTACAGGGAACCTGGGCGAGCAGTACTTC
CDR3: CASSITGNLGEQYF

size: -
V: TRBV4-2
length: 15
D: TRBD1
J: TRBJ2-7
DNA: TGTGCCAGCAGCCAAGCCGGGACAGACTCCTACGAGCAGTACTTC
CDR3: CASSQAGTDSYEQYF

size: -
V: TRBV28
length: 14
D: -
J: TRBJ2-1
DNA: TGTGCCAGCAGTTCGGCTAGCTCCTACAATGAGCAGTTCTTC
CDR3: CASSSASSYNEQFF